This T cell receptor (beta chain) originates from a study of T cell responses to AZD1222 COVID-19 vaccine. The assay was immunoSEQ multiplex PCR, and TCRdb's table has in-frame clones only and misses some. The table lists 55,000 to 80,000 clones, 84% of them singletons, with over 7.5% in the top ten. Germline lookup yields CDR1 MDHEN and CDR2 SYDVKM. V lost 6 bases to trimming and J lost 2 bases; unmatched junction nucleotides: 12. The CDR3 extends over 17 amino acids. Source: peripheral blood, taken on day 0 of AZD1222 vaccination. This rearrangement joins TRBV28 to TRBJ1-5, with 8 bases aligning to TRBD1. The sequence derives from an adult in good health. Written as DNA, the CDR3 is TGTGCCAGCAGGAGTGTCCGTCAGGGGGCCGGCAATCAGCCCCAGCATTTT. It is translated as CASRSVRQGAGNQPQHF.